This is a list of T cell receptor beta chains from one sample in a study of response to subunit inactivated influenza vaccine. Using its own MiXCR run on the RT-PCR reads, TCRdb lists one record per CDR3 protein. The table includes about 180,000 distinct CDR3 sequences, around 9% detected once. The specimen comprised non-naive T cells sorted from PBMCs, sampled on the day of vaccination. The receptors were gathered from a man aged 50 to 59 who received an inactivated influenza vaccine. The CDR3 runs from the conserved cysteine through the conserved F or W. Fields, in order: J gene, CDR3 length, D gene, clone size, V gene, CDR3 protein, CDR3 DNA. D genes are given only for firm matches. Clone size is shown for a subset of rows, as once, few, many or a class of expanded clone.

j_call: TRBJ2-2
cdr3_length: 15
d_call: TRBD1
clone_size: once
v_call: TRBV5-1
cdr3_aa: CASSLTGDLTGELFF
cdr3_nt: TGCGCCAGCAGCTTAACAGGGGATCTGACCGGGGAGCTGTTTTTT

j_call: TRBJ2-2
cdr3_length: 15
d_call: TRBD1
clone_size: -
v_call: TRBV12-3/TRBV12-4
cdr3_aa: CASSLPGQGVRELFF
cdr3_nt: TGTGCCAGCAGTCTACCGGGACAGGGTGTCCGGGAGCTGTTTTTT

j_call: TRBJ2-7
cdr3_length: 14
d_call: -
clone_size: once
v_call: TRBV20-1
cdr3_aa: CSASSPGLGYEQYF
cdr3_nt: TGCAGTGCTAGCTCCCCGGGACTCGGATACGAGCAGTACTTC

j_call: TRBJ2-5
cdr3_length: 14
d_call: -
clone_size: many
v_call: TRBV29-1
cdr3_aa: CSVELSSGQETQYF
cdr3_nt: TGCAGCGTTGAATTGTCGAGCGGCCAAGAGACCCAGTACTTC

j_call: TRBJ1-6
cdr3_length: 14
d_call: TRBD1
clone_size: many
v_call: TRBV12-3/TRBV12-4
cdr3_aa: CASTPGQGNSPLHF
cdr3_nt: TGTGCCAGCACCCCGGGACAGGGTAATTCACCCCTCCACTTT

j_call: TRBJ2-2
cdr3_length: 16
d_call: TRBD1
clone_size: many
v_call: TRBV4-1
cdr3_aa: CASSRPRDRDTGELFF
cdr3_nt: TGCGCCAGCAGCCGCCCCAGGGACAGGGACACCGGGGAGCTGTTTTTT

j_call: TRBJ1-5
cdr3_length: 16
d_call: TRBD1
clone_size: few
v_call: TRBV28
cdr3_aa: CASSFTQGAAYQPQHF
cdr3_nt: TGTGCCAGCAGTTTTACACAGGGGGCTGCCTATCAGCCCCAGCATTTT

j_call: TRBJ1-5
cdr3_length: 14
d_call: -
clone_size: many
v_call: TRBV3-1
cdr3_aa: CASSQAGSNQPQHF
cdr3_nt: TGTGCCAGCAGCCAAGCCGGAAGCAATCAGCCCCAGCATTTT

j_call: TRBJ1-5
cdr3_length: 16
d_call: -
clone_size: few
v_call: TRBV15
cdr3_aa: CATSRDVGQGGQPQHF
cdr3_nt: TGTGCCACCAGCAGAGATGTGGGCCAGGGAGGCCAGCCCCAGCATTTT

j_call: TRBJ2-4
cdr3_length: 15
d_call: -
clone_size: few
v_call: TRBV28
cdr3_aa: CASSFPRLAKNIQYF
cdr3_nt: TGTGCCAGCAGTTTTCCCAGACTAGCCAAAAACATTCAGTACTTC

j_call: TRBJ2-5
cdr3_length: 15
d_call: -
clone_size: few
v_call: TRBV14
cdr3_aa: CASSQSGPTGGSQYF
cdr3_nt: TGTGCCAGCAGCCAGAGCGGACCTACCGGAGGGTCCCAGTACTTC

j_call: TRBJ2-7
cdr3_length: 13
d_call: TRBD2
clone_size: many
v_call: TRBV7-2
cdr3_aa: CASSLRLAREQYF
cdr3_nt: TGTGCCAGCAGCTTAAGACTAGCTCGTGAGCAGTACTTC

j_call: TRBJ2-5
cdr3_length: 16
d_call: TRBD2
clone_size: -
v_call: TRBV7-3
cdr3_aa: CASSLGASGMGETQYF
cdr3_nt: TGTGCCAGCAGCTTAGGGGCTAGCGGGATGGGGGAGACCCAGTACTTC

j_call: TRBJ1-4
cdr3_length: 16
d_call: -
clone_size: few
v_call: TRBV4-3
cdr3_aa: CASSQDYSGHDEKLFF
cdr3_nt: TGCGCCAGCAGCCAAGATTATAGTGGGCATGATGAAAAACTGTTTTTT

j_call: TRBJ1-5
cdr3_length: 15
d_call: -
clone_size: many
v_call: TRBV5-8
cdr3_aa: CASTPRGGISQPQHF
cdr3_nt: TGTGCCAGCACCCCTCGGGGGGGCATCAGTCAGCCCCAGCATTTT

j_call: TRBJ2-7
cdr3_length: 11
d_call: -
clone_size: few
v_call: TRBV7-2
cdr3_aa: CASSTFAEQYF
cdr3_nt: TGTGCCAGCAGCACCTTTGCAGAGCAGTACTTC

j_call: TRBJ1-5
cdr3_length: 15
d_call: TRBD1
clone_size: many
v_call: TRBV12-3/TRBV12-4
cdr3_aa: CASSSTGSSNQPQHF
cdr3_nt: TGTGCCAGCAGTTCGACAGGGTCTAGCAATCAGCCCCAGCATTTT

j_call: TRBJ2-4
cdr3_length: 13
d_call: -
clone_size: -
v_call: TRBV20-1
cdr3_aa: CSARETAKNIQYF
cdr3_nt: TGCAGTGCTAGAGAGACAGCCAAAAACATTCAGTACTTC

j_call: TRBJ2-7
cdr3_length: 15
d_call: TRBD2
clone_size: few
v_call: TRBV6-1
cdr3_aa: CASSPVPAGESEQYF
cdr3_nt: TGTGCCAGCAGCCCAGTCCCAGCGGGAGAAAGCGAGCAGTACTTC

j_call: TRBJ2-1
cdr3_length: 15
d_call: TRBD2
clone_size: few
v_call: TRBV12-3/TRBV12-4
cdr3_aa: CASNPASGKDNEQFF
cdr3_nt: TGTGCCAGCAACCCCGCTAGCGGGAAGGACAATGAGCAGTTCTTC